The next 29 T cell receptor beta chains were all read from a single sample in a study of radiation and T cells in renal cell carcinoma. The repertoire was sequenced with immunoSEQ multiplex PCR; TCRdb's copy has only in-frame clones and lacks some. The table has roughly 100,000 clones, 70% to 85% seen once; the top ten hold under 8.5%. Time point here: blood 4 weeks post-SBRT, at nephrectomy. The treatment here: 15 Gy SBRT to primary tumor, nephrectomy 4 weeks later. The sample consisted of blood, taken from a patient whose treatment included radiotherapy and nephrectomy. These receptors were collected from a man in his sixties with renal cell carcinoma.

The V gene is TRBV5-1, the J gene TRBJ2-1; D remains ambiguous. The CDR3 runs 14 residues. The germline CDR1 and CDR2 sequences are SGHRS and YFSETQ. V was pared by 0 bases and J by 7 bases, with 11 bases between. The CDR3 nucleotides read TGCGCCAGCAGCTTGGAAGGCCCTATTAATGAGCAGTTCTTC. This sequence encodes CASSLEGPINEQFF.

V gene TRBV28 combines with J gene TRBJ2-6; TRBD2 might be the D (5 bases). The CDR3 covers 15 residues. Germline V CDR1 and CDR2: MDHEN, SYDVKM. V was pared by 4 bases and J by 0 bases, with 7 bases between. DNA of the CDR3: TGTGCCAGCAGTTCCCGGGGCTCTGGGGCCAACGTCCTGACTTTC. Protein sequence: CASSSRGSGANVLTF.

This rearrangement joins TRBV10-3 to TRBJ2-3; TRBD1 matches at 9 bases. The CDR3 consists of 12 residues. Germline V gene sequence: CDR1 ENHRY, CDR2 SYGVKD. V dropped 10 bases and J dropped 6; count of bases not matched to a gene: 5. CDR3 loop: CATTGGADTQYF. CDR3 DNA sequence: TGTGCCACCACAGGGGGCGCGGATACGCAGTATTTT.

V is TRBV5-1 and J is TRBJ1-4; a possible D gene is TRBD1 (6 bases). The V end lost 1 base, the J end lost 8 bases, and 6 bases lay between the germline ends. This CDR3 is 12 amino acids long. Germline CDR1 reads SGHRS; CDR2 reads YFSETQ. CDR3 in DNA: TGCGCCAGCAGCTTGACAGGGGAAAAACTGTTTTTT. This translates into CASSLTGEKLFF.

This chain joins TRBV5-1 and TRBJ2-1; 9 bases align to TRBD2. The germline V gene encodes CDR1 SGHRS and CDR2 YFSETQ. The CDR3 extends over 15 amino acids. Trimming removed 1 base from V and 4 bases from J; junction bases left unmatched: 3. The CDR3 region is CASSLQAGGYNEQFF. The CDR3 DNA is TGCGCCAGCAGCTTGCAAGCGGGAGGATACAATGAGCAGTTCTTC.

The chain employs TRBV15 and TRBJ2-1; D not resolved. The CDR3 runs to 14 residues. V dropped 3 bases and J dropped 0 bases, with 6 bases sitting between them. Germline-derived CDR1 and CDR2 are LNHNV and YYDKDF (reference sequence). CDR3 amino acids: CATSRLSSYNEQFF. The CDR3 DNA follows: TGTGCCACCAGCAGGTTGAGCTCCTACAATGAGCAGTTCTTC.

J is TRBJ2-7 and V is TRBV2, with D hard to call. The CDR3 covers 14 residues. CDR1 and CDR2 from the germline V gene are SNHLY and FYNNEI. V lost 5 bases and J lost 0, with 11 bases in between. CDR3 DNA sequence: TGTGCCAGCAGTAAACTGGCTAACTCCTACGAGCAGTACTTC. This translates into CASSKLANSYEQYF. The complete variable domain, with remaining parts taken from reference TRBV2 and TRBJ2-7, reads EPEVTQTPSHQVTQMGQEVILRCVPISNHLYFYWYRQILGQKVEFLVSFYNNEISEKSEIFDDQFSVERPDGSNFTLKIRSTKLEDSAMYFCASSKLANSYEQYFGPGTRLTVT.

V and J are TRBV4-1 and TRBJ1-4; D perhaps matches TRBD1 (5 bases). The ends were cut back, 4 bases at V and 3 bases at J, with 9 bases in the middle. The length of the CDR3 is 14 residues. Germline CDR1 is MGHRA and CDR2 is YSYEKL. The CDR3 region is CASSLLGPNEKLFF. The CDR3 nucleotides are TGCGCCAGCAGCCTTCTGGGACCTAATGAAAAACTGTTTTTT.

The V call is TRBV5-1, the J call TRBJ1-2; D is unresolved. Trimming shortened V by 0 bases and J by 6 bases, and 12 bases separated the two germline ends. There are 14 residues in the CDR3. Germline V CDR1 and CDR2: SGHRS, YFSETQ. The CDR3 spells CASSLDWGEDGYTF. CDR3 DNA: TGCGCCAGCAGCTTGGATTGGGGAGAAGATGGCTACACCTTC. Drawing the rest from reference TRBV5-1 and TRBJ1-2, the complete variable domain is KAGVTQTPRYLIKTRGQQVTLSCSPISGHRSVSWYQQTPGQGLQFLFEYFSETQRNKGNFPGRFSGRQFSNSRSEMNVSTLELGDSALYLCASSLDWGEDGYTFGSGTRLTVV.

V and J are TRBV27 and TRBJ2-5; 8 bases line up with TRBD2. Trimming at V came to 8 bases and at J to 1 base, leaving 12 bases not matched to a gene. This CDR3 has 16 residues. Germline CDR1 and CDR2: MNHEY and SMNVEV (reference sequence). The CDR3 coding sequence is TGTGCCAGCGGTCCGAGAGGGCTAGCGGGCCAAGAGACCCAGTACTTC. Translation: CASGPRGLAGQETQYF.

CDR3 bases: TGTGCCAGCTCACGTAGCGGGAGTATCCACGAGCAGTACTTC. Its protein is CASSRSGSIHEQYF. The rearrangement links TRBV18 to TRBJ2-7; 9 nucleotides match TRBD2. CDR3 length equals 14 residues. The ends lost 4 bases at V and 5 bases at J; junction bases unmatched: 6. Per germline, CDR1 KGHSH and CDR2 LQKENI. The whole variable domain, filled in from reference TRBV18 and TRBJ2-7, reads NAGVMQNPRHLVRRRGQEARLRCSPMKGHSHVYWYRQLPEEGLKFMVYLQKENIIDESGMPKERFSAEFPKEGPSILRIQQVVRGDSAAYFCASSRSGSIHEQYFGPGTRLTVT.

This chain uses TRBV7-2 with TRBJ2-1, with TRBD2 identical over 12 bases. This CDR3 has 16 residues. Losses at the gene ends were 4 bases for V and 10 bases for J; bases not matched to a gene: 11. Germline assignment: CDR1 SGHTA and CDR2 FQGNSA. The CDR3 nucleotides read TGTGCCAGCAGCTCAGGACTAGCGGGACCCAAGCTAGAGCAGTTCTTC. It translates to CASSSGLAGPKLEQFF. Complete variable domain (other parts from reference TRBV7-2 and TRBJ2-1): GAGVSQSPSNKVTEKGKDVELRCDPISGHTALYWYRQSLGQGLEFLIYFQGNSAPDKSGLPSDRFSAERTGGSVSTLTIQRTQQEDSAVYLCASSSGLAGPKLEQFFGPGTRLTVL.

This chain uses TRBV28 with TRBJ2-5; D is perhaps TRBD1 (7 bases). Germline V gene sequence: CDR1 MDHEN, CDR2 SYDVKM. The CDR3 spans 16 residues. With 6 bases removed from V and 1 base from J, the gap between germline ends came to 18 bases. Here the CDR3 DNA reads TGTGCCAGCAGCCCAGACAGGGAGGAGGTCCAAGAGACCCAGTACTTC. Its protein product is CASSPDREEVQETQYF. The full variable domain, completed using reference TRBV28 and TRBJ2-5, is DVKVTQSSRYLVKRTGEKVFLECVQDMDHENMFWYRQDPGLGLRLIYFSYDVKMKEKGDIPEGYSVSREKKERFSLILESASTNQTSMYLCASSPDREEVQETQYFGPGTRLLVL.

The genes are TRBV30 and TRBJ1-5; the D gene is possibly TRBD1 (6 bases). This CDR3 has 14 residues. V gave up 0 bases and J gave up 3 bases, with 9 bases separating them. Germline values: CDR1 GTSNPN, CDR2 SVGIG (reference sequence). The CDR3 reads CAWSVTGNNQPQHF. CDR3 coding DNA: TGTGCCTGGAGTGTAACAGGGAACAATCAGCCCCAGCATTTT.

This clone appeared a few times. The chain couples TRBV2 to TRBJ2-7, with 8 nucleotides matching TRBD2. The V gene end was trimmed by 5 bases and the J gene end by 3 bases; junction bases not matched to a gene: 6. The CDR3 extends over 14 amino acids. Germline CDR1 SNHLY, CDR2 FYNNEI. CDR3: CASSPGTSGYEQYF. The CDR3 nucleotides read TGTGCCAGCAGTCCCGGGACTAGTGGCTACGAGCAGTACTTC.

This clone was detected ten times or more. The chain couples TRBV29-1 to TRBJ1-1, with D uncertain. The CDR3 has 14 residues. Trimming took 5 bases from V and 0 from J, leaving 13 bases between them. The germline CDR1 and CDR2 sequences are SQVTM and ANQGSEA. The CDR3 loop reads CSVKSPPVNTEAFF. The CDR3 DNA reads TGCAGCGTTAAGTCCCCTCCGGTGAACACTGAAGCTTTCTTT.

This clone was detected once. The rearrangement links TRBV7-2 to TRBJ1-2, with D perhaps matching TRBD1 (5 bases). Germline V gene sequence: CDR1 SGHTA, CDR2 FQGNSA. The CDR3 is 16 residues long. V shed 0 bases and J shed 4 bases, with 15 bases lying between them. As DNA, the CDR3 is TGTGCCAGCAGCTTAGCGGTTATTCGGGGGTCCTATGGCTACACCTTC. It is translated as CASSLAVIRGSYGYTF.

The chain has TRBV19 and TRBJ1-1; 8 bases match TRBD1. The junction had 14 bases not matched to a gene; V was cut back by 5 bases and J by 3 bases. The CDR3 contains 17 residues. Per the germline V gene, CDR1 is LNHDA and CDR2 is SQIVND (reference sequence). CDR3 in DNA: TGTGCCAGTAGTCCTCCAGGGGGCAATGTGTTCGACACTGAAGCTTTCTTT. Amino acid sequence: CASSPPGGNVFDTEAFF. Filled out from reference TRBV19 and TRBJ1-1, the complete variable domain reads DGGITQSPKYLFRKEGQNVTLSCEQNLNHDAMYWYRQDPGQGLRLIYYSQIVNDFQKGDIAEGYSVSREKKESFPLTVTSAQKNPTAFYLCASSPPGGNVFDTEAFFGQGTRLTVV.

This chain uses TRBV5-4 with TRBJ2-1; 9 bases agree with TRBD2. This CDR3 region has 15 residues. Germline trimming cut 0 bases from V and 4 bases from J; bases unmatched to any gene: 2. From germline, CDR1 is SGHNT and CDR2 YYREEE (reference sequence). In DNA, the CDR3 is TGTGCCAGCAGCTTGGGTAGCGGGGGATACAATGAGCAGTTCTTC. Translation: CASSLGSGGYNEQFF.

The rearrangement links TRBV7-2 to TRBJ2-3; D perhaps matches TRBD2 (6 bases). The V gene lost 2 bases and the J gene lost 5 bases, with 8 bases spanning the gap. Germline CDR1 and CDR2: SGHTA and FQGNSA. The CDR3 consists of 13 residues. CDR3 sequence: CASSLRGKDTQYF. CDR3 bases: TGTGCCAGCAGCTTACGGGGGAAAGATACGCAGTATTTT.

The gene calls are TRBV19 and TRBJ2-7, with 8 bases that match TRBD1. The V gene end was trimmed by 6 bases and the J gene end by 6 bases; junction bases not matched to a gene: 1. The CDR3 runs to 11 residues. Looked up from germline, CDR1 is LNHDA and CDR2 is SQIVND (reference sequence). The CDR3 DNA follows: TGTGCCAGTAGAGACAGGGGCGAGCAGTACTTC. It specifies CASRDRGEQYF.

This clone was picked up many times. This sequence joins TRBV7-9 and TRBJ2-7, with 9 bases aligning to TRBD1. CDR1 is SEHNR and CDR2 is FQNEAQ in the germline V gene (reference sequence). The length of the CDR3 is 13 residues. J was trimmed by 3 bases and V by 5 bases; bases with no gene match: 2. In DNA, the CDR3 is TGTGCCAGCAGCCAGGACAGGGGCTACGAGCAGTACTTC. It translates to CASSQDRGYEQYF. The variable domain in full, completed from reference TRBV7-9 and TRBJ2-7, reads DTGVSQNPRHKITKRGQNVTFRCDPISEHNRLYWYRQTLGQGPEFLTYFQNEAQLEKSRLLSDRFSAERPKGSFSTLEIQRTEQGDSAMYLCASSQDRGYEQYFGPGTRLTVT.

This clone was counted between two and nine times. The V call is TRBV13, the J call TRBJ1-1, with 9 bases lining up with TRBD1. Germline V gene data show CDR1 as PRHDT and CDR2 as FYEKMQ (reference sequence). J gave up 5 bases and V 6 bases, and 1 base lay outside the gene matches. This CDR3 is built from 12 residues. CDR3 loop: CASRGTGTEAFF. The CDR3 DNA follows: TGTGCCAGCAGGGGGACAGGGACTGAAGCTTTCTTT.

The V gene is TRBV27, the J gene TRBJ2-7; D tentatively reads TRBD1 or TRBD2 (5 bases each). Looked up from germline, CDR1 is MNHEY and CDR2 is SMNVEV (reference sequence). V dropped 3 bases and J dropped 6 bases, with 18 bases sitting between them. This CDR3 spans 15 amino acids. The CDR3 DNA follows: TGTGCCAGCAGTTTTATGCGCGCCAGGGAGAGCGAGCAGTACTTC. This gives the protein CASSFMRARESEQYF.

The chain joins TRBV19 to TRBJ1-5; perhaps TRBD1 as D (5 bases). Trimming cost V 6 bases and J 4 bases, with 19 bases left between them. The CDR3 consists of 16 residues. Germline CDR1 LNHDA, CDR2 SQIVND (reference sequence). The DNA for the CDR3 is TGTGCCAGTAGCCTTGATGGTAGGGGCCGTAATCAGCCCCAGCATTTT. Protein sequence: CASSLDGRGRNQPQHF.

The CDR3 nucleotides are TGTGCCAGCAGTGAAGCGCTTGGGGGCGCTGACTATGGCTACACCTTC. Its translation is CASSEALGGADYGYTF. The chain has TRBV2 and TRBJ1-2, with D perhaps TRBD1 (6 bases). The V gene's germline CDR1 is SNHLY and CDR2 FYNNEI. This CDR3 region has 16 residues. V lost 0 bases and J lost 3, with 14 bases in between.

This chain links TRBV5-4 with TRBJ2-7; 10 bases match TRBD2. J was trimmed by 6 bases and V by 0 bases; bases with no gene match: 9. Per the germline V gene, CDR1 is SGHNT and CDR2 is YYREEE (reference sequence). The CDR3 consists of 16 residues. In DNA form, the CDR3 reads TGTGCCAGCAGCTTGGGGCTAGCGGGAGAGCTTAGCGAGCAGTACTTC. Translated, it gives CASSLGLAGELSEQYF. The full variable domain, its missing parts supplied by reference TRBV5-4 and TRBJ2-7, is ETGVTQSPTHLIKTRGQQVTLRCSSQSGHNTVSWYQQALGQGPQFIFQYYREEENGRGNFPPRFSGLQFPNYSSELNVNALELDDSALYLCASSLGLAGELSEQYFGPGTRLTVT.

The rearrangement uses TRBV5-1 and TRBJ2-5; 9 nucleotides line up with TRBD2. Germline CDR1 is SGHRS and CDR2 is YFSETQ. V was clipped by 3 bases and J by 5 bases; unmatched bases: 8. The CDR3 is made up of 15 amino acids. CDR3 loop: CASSSLAGEAETQYF. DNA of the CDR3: TGCGCCAGCAGCTCATTAGCGGGAGAGGCGGAGACCCAGTACTTC.

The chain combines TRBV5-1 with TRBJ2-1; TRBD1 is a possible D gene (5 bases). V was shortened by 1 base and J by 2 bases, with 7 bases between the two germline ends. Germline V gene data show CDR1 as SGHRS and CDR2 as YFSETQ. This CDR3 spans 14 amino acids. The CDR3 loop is CASSLYRPYNEQFF. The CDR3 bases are TGCGCCAGCAGCTTGTACAGGCCCTACAATGAGCAGTTCTTC.